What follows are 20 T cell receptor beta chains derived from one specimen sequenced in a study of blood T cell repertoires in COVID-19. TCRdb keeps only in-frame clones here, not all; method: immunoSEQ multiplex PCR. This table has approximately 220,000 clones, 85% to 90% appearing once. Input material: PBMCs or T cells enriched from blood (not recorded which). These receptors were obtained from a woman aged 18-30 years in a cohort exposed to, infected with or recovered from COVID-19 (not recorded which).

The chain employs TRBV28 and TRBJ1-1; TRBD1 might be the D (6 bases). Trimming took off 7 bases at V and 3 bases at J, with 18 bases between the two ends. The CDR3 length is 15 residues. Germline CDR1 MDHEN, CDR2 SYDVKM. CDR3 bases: TGTGCCAGCACCCCTGCTAGGGCAGGGGACACTGAAGCTTTCTTT. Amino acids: CASTPARAGDTEAFF.

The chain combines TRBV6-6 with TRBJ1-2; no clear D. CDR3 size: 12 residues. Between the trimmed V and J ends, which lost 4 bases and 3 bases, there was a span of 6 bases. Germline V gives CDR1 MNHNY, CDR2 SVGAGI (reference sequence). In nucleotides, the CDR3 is TGTGCCAGCAGTTTTCAGGACTATGGCTACACCTTC. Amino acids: CASSFQDYGYTF.

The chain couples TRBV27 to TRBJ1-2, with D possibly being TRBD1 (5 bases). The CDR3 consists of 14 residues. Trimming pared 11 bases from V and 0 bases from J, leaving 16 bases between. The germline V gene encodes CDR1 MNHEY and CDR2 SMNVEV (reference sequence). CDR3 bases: TGTGCCCCCGTAGGCAGGGATGCTAACTATGGCTACACCTTC. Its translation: CAPVGRDANYGYTF.

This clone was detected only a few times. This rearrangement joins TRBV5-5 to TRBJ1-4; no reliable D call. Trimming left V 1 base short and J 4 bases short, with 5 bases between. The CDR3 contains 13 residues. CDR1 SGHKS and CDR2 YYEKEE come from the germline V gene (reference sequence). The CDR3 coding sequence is TGTGCCAGCAGCTTGCTCAGTAATGAAAAACTGTTTTTT. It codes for CASSLLSNEKLFF.

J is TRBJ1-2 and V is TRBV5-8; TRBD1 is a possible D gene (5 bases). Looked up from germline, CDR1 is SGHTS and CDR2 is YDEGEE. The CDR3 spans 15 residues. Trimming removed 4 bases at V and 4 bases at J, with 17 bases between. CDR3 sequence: CASSRRDWTSYGYTF. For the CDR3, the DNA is TGTGCCAGCAGCCGCCGGGACTGGACCTCCTATGGCTACACCTTC.

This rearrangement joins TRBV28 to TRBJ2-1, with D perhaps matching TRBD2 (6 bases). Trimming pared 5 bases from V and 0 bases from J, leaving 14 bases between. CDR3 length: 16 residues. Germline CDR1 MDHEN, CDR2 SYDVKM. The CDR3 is CASSPRLETSYNEQFF. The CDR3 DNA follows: TGTGCCAGCAGTCCTAGACTAGAGACCTCCTACAATGAGCAGTTCTTC.

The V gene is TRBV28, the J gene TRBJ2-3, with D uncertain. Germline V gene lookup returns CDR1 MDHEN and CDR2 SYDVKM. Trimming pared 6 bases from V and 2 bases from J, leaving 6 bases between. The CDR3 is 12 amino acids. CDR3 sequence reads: CASRISTDTQYF. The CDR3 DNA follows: TGTGCCAGCAGAATCTCCACAGATACGCAGTATTTT.

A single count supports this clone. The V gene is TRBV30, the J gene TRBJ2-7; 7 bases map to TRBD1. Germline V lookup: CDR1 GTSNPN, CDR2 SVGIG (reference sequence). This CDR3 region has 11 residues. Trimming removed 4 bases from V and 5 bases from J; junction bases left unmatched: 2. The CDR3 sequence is CAWTQGDEQYF. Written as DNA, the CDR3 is TGTGCCTGGACCCAGGGGGACGAGCAGTACTTC.

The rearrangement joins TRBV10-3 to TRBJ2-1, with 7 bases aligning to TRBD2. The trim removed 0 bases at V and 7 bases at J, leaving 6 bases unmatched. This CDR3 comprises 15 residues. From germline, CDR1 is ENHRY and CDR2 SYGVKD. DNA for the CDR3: TGTGCCATCAGTGAGTCCGGCGGGGGAGGGAATGAGCAGTTCTTC. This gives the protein CAISESGGGGNEQFF.

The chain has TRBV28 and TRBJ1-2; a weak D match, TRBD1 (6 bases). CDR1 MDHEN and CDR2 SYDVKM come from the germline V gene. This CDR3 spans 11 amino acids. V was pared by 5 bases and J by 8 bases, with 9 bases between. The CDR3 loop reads CASSDRWGYTF. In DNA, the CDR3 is TGTGCCAGCAGTGACAGGTGGGGCTACACCTTC.

The CDR3 reads CASSRIAPPTDPYNEQFF. The CDR3 region has the DNA TGTGCCAGCTCACGTATCGCCCCGCCGACAGACCCCTACAATGAGCAGTTCTTC. The chain recombines TRBV18 with TRBJ2-1; TRBD1 is a possible D gene (5 bases). The germline V gene has CDR1 KGHSH and CDR2 LQKENI. Trimming removed 4 bases from V and 2 bases from J, with 21 bases in between. This CDR3 is 18 amino acids long.

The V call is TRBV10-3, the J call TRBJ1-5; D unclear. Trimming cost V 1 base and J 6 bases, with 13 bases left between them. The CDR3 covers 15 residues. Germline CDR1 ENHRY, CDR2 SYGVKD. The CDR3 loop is CAISEWEGYGQPQHF. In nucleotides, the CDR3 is TGTGCCATCAGTGAGTGGGAGGGATACGGTCAGCCCCAGCATTTT.

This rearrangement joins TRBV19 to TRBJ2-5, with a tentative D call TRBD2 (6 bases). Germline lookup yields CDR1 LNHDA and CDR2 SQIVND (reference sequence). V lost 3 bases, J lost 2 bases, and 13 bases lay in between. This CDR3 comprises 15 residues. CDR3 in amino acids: CASSITSLAQETQYF. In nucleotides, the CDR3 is TGTGCCAGTAGTATCACTAGCCTGGCACAAGAGACCCAGTACTTC.

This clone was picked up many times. CDR3: CASSLLGQSVFYGYTF. CDR3 in DNA: TGTGCCAGCAGCCTCCTCGGACAGTCAGTGTTCTATGGCTACACCTTC. The chain has TRBV11-2 and TRBJ1-2, with D possibly being TRBD1 (6 bases). The germline V and J ends were trimmed by 5 bases and 4 bases, with 20 bases remaining between them. Germline V gene lookup returns CDR1 SGHAT and CDR2 FQNNGV. The CDR3 runs 16 residues.

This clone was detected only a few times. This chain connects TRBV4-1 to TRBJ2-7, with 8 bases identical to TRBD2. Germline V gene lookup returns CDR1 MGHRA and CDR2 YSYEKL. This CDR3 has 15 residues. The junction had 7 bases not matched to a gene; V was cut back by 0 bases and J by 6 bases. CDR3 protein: CASSQDSGTRAEQYF. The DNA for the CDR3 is TGCGCCAGCAGCCAAGATTCCGGGACTAGGGCCGAGCAGTACTTC.

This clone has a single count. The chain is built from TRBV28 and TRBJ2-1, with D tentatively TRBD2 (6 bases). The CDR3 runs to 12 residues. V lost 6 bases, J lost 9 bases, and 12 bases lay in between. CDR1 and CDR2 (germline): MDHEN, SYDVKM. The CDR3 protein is CASRREDSEQFF. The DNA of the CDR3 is TGTGCCAGCAGGAGGGAGGATAGTGAGCAGTTCTTC.

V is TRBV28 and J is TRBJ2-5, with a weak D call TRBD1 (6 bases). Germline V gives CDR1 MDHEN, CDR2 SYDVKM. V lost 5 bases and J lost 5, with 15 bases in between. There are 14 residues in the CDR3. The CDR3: CASSPIPRGETQYF. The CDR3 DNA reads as TGTGCCAGCAGTCCGATCCCAAGGGGGGAGACCCAGTACTTC.

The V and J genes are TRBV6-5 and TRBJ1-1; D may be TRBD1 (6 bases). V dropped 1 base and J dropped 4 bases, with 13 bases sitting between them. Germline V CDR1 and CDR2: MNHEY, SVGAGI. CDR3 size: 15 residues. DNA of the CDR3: TGTGCCAGCAGTTACTTCGCAGGGGAAGGCACTGAAGCTTTCTTT. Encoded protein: CASSYFAGEGTEAFF.

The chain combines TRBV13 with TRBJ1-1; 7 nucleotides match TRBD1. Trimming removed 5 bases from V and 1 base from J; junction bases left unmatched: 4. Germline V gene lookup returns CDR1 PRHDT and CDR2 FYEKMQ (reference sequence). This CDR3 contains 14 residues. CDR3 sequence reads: CASSQGGSNTEAFF. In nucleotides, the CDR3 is TGTGCCAGCAGCCAAGGGGGCTCGAACACTGAAGCTTTCTTT.

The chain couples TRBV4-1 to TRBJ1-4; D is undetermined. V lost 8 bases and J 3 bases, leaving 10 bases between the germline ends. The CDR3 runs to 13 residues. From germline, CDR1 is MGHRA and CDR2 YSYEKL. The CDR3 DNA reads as TGCGCCAGCGCCGAGGGTCCTAATGAAAAACTGTTTTTT. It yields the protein CASAEGPNEKLFF.